This T cell receptor (beta chain) was captured in a study of T-cell reconstitution after alpha-beta-depleted transplantation in children. Study observations and caveats: Certain patients had high TCRbeta diversity at day 60, and it came from recipient T cells and thymic progenitors that survived. The study reportedly traced alpha-beta T cells about two months after transplant to several hundred expanded graft clones.

TCRbeta library preparation incorporated unique molecular identifiers. TCRdb independently ran MiXCR on the PCR reads; one entry per CDR3 protein. The sample carries around 200,000 distinct CDR3 sequences, about 8.7% recorded once. Germline assignment: CDR1 MNHEY and CDR2 SVGEGT. Trimming removed 5 bases at V and 9 bases at J, with 14 bases between. There are 12 residues in the CDR3. This clonotype was seen ten or more times. Its antigen is undetermined. The sequencing used PBMCs, mostly from graft donor cells, collected 360 days after TCRalphabeta/CD19-depleted stem cell transplant. The chain recombines TRBV6-2 or TRBV6-3 with TRBJ2-7; TRBD1 is a possible D gene (6 bases). The receptor's source is a male patient aged 2-10 years who had a stem cell transplant for acute myeloid leukemia, so the T cells may come from the graft donor. The CDR3 loop reads CASSLGQSAQYF. The CDR3 DNA follows: TGTGCCAGCAGTCTTGGACAGAGTGCGCAGTACTTC.